Presented here are 29 T cell receptor beta chains from one specimen sequenced in a study of shared clonotypes between healthy human individuals. Sequencing was performed with immunoSEQ multiplex PCR; in TCRdb, only in-frame clones are kept and a portion is missing. The sample lists nearly 600,000 clones, less than 97% seen once, with roughly 0.1% in the top ten. CD8 cells classed as naive were CD45RO-negative and positively selected for CCR7, excluding terminally differentiated effector memory CD45RA+ cells. Input material: naive CD8+ T cells sorted from blood. The receptors shown here come from a woman in her 30s in good health.

The chain combines TRBV27 with TRBJ2-7, with 12 bases that match TRBD2. The CDR3 sequence is 14 residues long. Germline V gene lookup returns CDR1 MNHEY and CDR2 SMNVEV (reference sequence). After removal of 8 bases from V and 2 bases from J, the junction contained 4 bases not matched to a gene. CDR3 DNA: TGTGCCAGCGCCACTAGCGGGAGGCCCTACGAGCAGTACTTC. Its protein product is CASATSGRPYEQYF.

The chain is built from TRBV27 and TRBJ2-5, with a weak D call TRBD2 (6 bases). V lost 5 bases and J lost 2, with 18 bases in between. The CDR3 covers 16 residues. Germline V CDR1 and CDR2: MNHEY, SMNVEV (reference sequence). The CDR3 sequence is CASSPYWGGEQETQYF. In DNA, the CDR3 is TGTGCCAGCAGTCCCTACTGGGGAGGAGAACAAGAGACCCAGTACTTC.

This chain uses TRBV9 with TRBJ1-1; D is unclear. The CDR3 totals 14 residues. Per the germline V gene, CDR1 is SGDLS and CDR2 is YYNGEE. Deletions cut 4 bases from V and 6 bases from J, with 16 bases between. The CDR3 reads CASSSQQGYAEAFF. The CDR3 DNA reads as TGTGCCAGCAGCTCCCAACAAGGATACGCTGAAGCTTTCTTT.

The gene calls are TRBV9 and TRBJ2-1, with 10 bases that match TRBD2. Germline CDR1 is SGDLS and CDR2 is YYNGEE. V shed 1 base and J 6 bases; nucleotides not matched to a gene: 7. This CDR3 region has 16 residues. The CDR3 bases are TGTGCCAGCAGCGTACAAAGCGGGAGGGCAATCAATGAGCAGTTCTTC. Translated, it gives CASSVQSGRAINEQFF.

J is TRBJ2-1 and V is TRBV28; D may be TRBD2 (5 bases). V was cut by 2 bases and J by 3 bases, with 11 bases left in between. CDR1 is MDHEN, CDR2 SYDVKM, per germline. CDR3 size: 15 residues. CDR3 in DNA: TGTGCCAGCAGTTTAAGGGAGACCTTCTACAATGAGCAGTTCTTC. This translates into CASSLRETFYNEQFF.

Here the CDR3 reads CASSSPPDSYYEQYF. CDR3 bases: TGTGCCAGCAGCTCCCCCCCGGACAGTTACTACGAGCAGTACTTC. The rearrangement links TRBV11-2 to TRBJ2-7; D may be TRBD1 (6 bases). Trimming took 4 bases from V and 3 from J, leaving 16 bases between them. The CDR3 totals 15 residues. Germline V lookup: CDR1 SGHAT, CDR2 FQNNGV.

V is TRBV20-1 and J is TRBJ2-5; unclear D gene. Germline V gives CDR1 DFQATT, CDR2 SNEGSKA (reference sequence). This CDR3 has 11 amino acids. Trimming took 5 bases from V and 2 from J, leaving 6 bases between them. CDR3 region: CSALGQETQYF. Written as DNA, the CDR3 is TGCAGTGCTCTGGGACAAGAGACCCAGTACTTC.

The J gene is TRBJ2-1, the V gene TRBV7-9; D gene uncertain. There are 12 residues in the CDR3. The germline V and J ends were trimmed by 2 bases and 8 bases, with 7 bases remaining between them. The germline V gene has CDR1 SEHNR and CDR2 FQNEAQ (reference sequence). The CDR3 DNA is TGTGCCAGCAGCTTATGGAACGATGAGCAGTTCTTC. It specifies CASSLWNDEQFF.

V is TRBV13 and J is TRBJ2-7; TRBD1 matches 8 bases. The CDR3 runs 15 residues. Germline CDR1 and CDR2: PRHDT and FYEKMQ (reference sequence). The ends lost 1 base at V and 5 bases at J; junction bases unmatched: 7. This chain's CDR3 is CASSLEQGVLHEQYF. The CDR3 nucleotides read TGTGCCAGCAGCTTAGAACAGGGGGTTCTCCACGAGCAGTACTTC.

The chain carries TRBV19 and TRBJ2-1, with 12 bases identical to TRBD2. In germline, CDR1 is LNHDA, CDR2 SQIVND (reference sequence). V lost 0 bases to trimming and J lost 6 bases; unmatched junction nucleotides: 6. The CDR3 is made up of 17 amino acids. The CDR3 region has the DNA TGTGCCAGTAGTATAGATTTTTCACTAGCGGGAGGCAATGAGCAGTTCTTC. Translating gives CASSIDFSLAGGNEQFF.

This rearrangement joins TRBV5-6 to TRBJ2-7; 8 positions match TRBD1. The CDR3 sequence is 15 residues long. After removal of 3 bases from V and 3 bases from J, the junction contained 8 bases not matched to a gene. Germline V lookup: CDR1 SGHDT, CDR2 YYEEEE. Here the CDR3 reads CASSSGNRGFYEQYF. CDR3 in DNA: TGTGCCAGCAGCTCCGGTAACAGGGGGTTCTACGAGCAGTACTTC.

This chain uses TRBV2 with TRBJ1-3; D uncertain. Per germline, CDR1 SNHLY and CDR2 FYNNEI. The CDR3 is made up of 14 amino acids. V lost 2 bases and J 0 bases, leaving 5 bases between the germline ends. CDR3 in DNA: TGTGCCAGCAGTGAATGGTCCTCTGGAAACACCATATATTTT. It translates to CASSEWSSGNTIYF. The complete variable domain, with remaining parts taken from reference TRBV2 and TRBJ1-3, reads EPEVTQTPSHQVTQMGQEVILRCVPISNHLYFYWYRQILGQKVEFLVSFYNNEISEKSEIFDDQFSVERPDGSNFTLKIRSTKLEDSAMYFCASSEWSSGNTIYFGEGSWLTVV.

J is TRBJ2-7 and V is TRBV29-1, with D tentatively TRBD1 (5 bases). Trimming shortened V by 7 bases and J by 4 bases, and 11 bases separated the two germline ends. From germline, CDR1 is SQVTM and CDR2 ANQGSEA. The CDR3 length is 11 residues. CDR3 residues: CSADQGYEQYF. The DNA for the CDR3 is TGCAGCGCCGATCAGGGTTACGAGCAGTACTTC.

As DNA, the CDR3 is TGTGCCAGCAGTGATCAGATGGGCAACCTTTATCAGCCCCAGCATTTT. It translates to CASSDQMGNLYQPQHF. The rearrangement links TRBV6-1 to TRBJ1-5; the D is unclear. The germline V gene encodes CDR1 MNHNS and CDR2 SASEGT. V was clipped by 3 bases and J by 5 bases, with 17 bases between them. This CDR3 contains 16 residues.

The chain recombines TRBV2 with TRBJ1-5; the match to TRBD1 covers 7 bases. The V gene end was trimmed by 7 bases and the J gene end by 0 bases; junction bases not matched to a gene: 3. Germline V lookup: CDR1 SNHLY, CDR2 FYNNEI. The CDR3 contains 14 residues. CDR3 DNA sequence: TGTGCCAGCATGGGACAGTTTAGCAATCAGCCCCAGCATTTT. This codes for CASMGQFSNQPQHF.

V and J are TRBV28 and TRBJ2-7, with D perhaps TRBD2 (7 bases). The V end was cut by 3 bases, the J end by 3 bases, with 12 bases between. The V gene's germline CDR1 is MDHEN and CDR2 SYDVKM. This CDR3 region has 14 residues. The CDR3 DNA is TGTGCCAGCAGTTTGACGGGGGGCGACTACGAGCAGTACTTC. It is translated as CASSLTGGDYEQYF.

This clone was picked up one time. The chain links TRBV2 to TRBJ2-3; 8 positions match TRBD1. Looked up from germline, CDR1 is SNHLY and CDR2 is FYNNEI. CDR3 length: 16 residues. V lost 5 bases to trimming and J lost 6 bases; unmatched junction nucleotides: 13. The CDR3: CASSPIRQGLRDTQYF. The CDR3 DNA follows: TGTGCCAGCAGTCCGATCCGACAGGGGCTTAGGGATACGCAGTATTTT. Together with reference TRBV2 and TRBJ2-3, the CDR3 gives the full variable domain: EPEVTQTPSHQVTQMGQEVILRCVPISNHLYFYWYRQILGQKVEFLVSFYNNEISEKSEIFDDQFSVERPDGSNFTLKIRSTKLEDSAMYFCASSPIRQGLRDTQYFGPGTRLTVL.

The CDR3 loop reads CASSPGEGASYEQYF. CDR3 in DNA: TGTGCCAGCAGCCCTGGAGAGGGGGCCTCCTACGAGCAGTACTTC. The chain employs TRBV5-6 and TRBJ2-7, with TRBD1 matching 7 bases. V trimming: 4 bases; J trimming: 0 bases; junction bases outside the gene matches: 7. The CDR3 totals 15 residues. Germline loops: CDR1 SGHDT, CDR2 YYEEEE.

The genes are TRBV7-9 and TRBJ1-3, with TRBD1 matching over 7 bases. In germline, CDR1 is SEHNR, CDR2 FQNEAQ (reference sequence). This CDR3 region has 16 residues. Trimming took 2 bases from V and 4 from J; bases not matched to a gene: 8. CDR3 DNA sequence: TGTGCCAGCAGCTTATTTCGGTGGGACAGCGGAAACACCATATATTTT. It is translated as CASSLFRWDSGNTIYF.

Comment on this clone: The same CDR3 is also encoded by other DNA sequences in this sample. This chain joins TRBV4-2 and TRBJ2-7; the match to TRBD2 covers 11 bases. Germline V lookup: CDR1 LGHNA, CDR2 YNFKEQ. This CDR3 has 15 residues. The V gene end was trimmed by 1 base and the J gene end by 4 bases; junction bases not matched to a gene: 3. This CDR3 reads CASSQGLAGSYEQYF. For the CDR3, the DNA is TGTGCCAGCAGCCAAGGACTAGCGGGATCTTACGAGCAGTACTTC.

The sample holds one count of this clone. One end of the junction fails to match germline, which may point to a read error. The chain uses TRBV5-6 and TRBJ2-7; D remains unclear. Germline lookup yields CDR1 SGHDT and CDR2 YYEEEE. The CDR3 runs 13 residues. The CDR3 is CASSLSWAHEQCF. As DNA, the CDR3 is TGTGCCAGCAGCTTGTCGTGGGCCCACGAGCAGTGCTTC.

The chain is built from TRBV28 and TRBJ2-1; tentatively, D is TRBD1 (5 bases). CDR3 size: 13 residues. CDR1 is MDHEN, CDR2 SYDVKM, per germline. V dropped 5 bases and J dropped 4 bases, with 9 bases sitting between them. The CDR3 reads CASSEPGYNEQFF. The CDR3, as DNA: TGTGCCAGCAGTGAACCAGGGTACAATGAGCAGTTCTTC.

V usage is TRBV13 and J usage is TRBJ2-1, with a weak D call TRBD2 (6 bases). Trimming removed 5 bases from V and 5 bases from J, with 25 bases in between. The germline CDR1 and CDR2 sequences are PRHDT and FYEKMQ (reference sequence). The CDR3 covers 18 residues. CDR3 sequence: CASSPQRGVAGLDNEQFF. As DNA, the CDR3 is TGTGCCAGCAGCCCCCAGCGAGGGGTTGCGGGACTGGACAATGAGCAGTTCTTC.

V and J are TRBV7-2 and TRBJ2-5, with TRBD2 matching over 12 bases. The tail of the sequence fits TRBJ2-7 better, so the J call may be wrong. Germline loops: CDR1 SGHTA, CDR2 FQGNSA. The CDR3 is 17 residues long. The CDR3 here is CASSSIPRLAGAIEQYF. CDR3 in DNA: TGTGCCAGCAGCTCCATCCCCCGACTAGCGGGAGCCATCGAGCAGTACTTC.

Note on this clone: Other DNA sequences in this specimen translate into the identical CDR3. The chain employs TRBV7-9 and TRBJ2-7; tentative D call: TRBD2 (6 bases). The CDR3 loop spans 15 amino acids. CDR1 and CDR2 (germline): SEHNR, FQNEAQ (reference sequence). V lost 1 base to trimming and J lost 0 bases, with 10 bases between them. The DNA for the CDR3 is TGTGCCAGCAGCTTAGGTGGAGGGAGCTCCTACGAGCAGTACTTC. Amino acids: CASSLGGGSSYEQYF.

The V call is TRBV27, the J call TRBJ2-7; TRBD1 matches 7 bases. CDR1 and CDR2 from the germline V gene are MNHEY and SMNVEV (reference sequence). V was clipped by 3 bases and J by 2 bases; unmatched bases: 4. The length of the CDR3 is 14 residues. DNA of the CDR3: TGTGCCAGCAGTTTTACAGGGGTGACCTACGAGCAGTACTTC. Protein product: CASSFTGVTYEQYF.

This sequence joins TRBV6-1 and TRBJ1-1, with D uncertain. Trimming removed 4 bases from V and 5 bases from J, with 8 bases in between. The CDR3 has 12 amino acids. Germline V gene lookup returns CDR1 MNHNS and CDR2 SASEGT. Here the CDR3 DNA reads TGTGCCAGCAGTGGGGCGGGGACTGAAGCTTTCTTT. It encodes CASSGAGTEAFF.

As regards this clone: This CDR3 is also generated by other DNA sequences in the sample. The chain has TRBV5-4 and TRBJ2-7; the D is unclear. The germline V and J ends were trimmed by 4 bases and 5 bases, with 7 bases remaining between them. This CDR3 spans 11 amino acids. CDR1 is SGHNT and CDR2 is YYREEE in the germline V gene (reference sequence). CDR3 protein: CASSAEDEQYF. CDR3 coding DNA: TGTGCCAGCAGCGCCGAAGACGAGCAGTACTTC.

This clone showed up just once. The CDR3 spells CASAGGGRNQPQHF. For the CDR3, the DNA is TGTGCCAGCGCAGGTGGGGGTCGAAATCAGCCCCAGCATTTT. The rearrangement joins TRBV2 to TRBJ1-5, with D perhaps TRBD1 (5 bases). Trimming removed 8 bases from V and 4 bases from J, with 15 bases in between. In germline, CDR1 is SNHLY, CDR2 FYNNEI. CDR3 length equals 14 residues.